One and the same sample provided the 30 T cell receptor beta chains below, sequenced in a study of identifying expanded T cells in peripheral blood. The repertoire was sequenced with immunoSEQ multiplex PCR; TCRdb's copy has only in-frame clones and lacks some. The profile shows approximately 58,000 clones, approximately 80% of them singletons. The sequenced sample consisted of blood. Every receptor here comes from a person aged 18 to 75 in good health.

This clone was seen many times. The same CDR3 is also encoded by other DNA sequences in this sample. The chain joins TRBV5-1 to TRBJ2-3, with D tentatively TRBD1 (6 bases). This CDR3 contains 14 residues. V lost 4 bases and J lost 6, with 15 bases in between. Germline CDR1 and CDR2: SGHRS and YFSETQ. The chain's CDR3 is CASSTGQGMDTQYF. In DNA, the CDR3 is TGCGCCAGCAGCACTGGCCAGGGGATGGATACGCAGTATTTT. The variable domain in full, completed from reference TRBV5-1 and TRBJ2-3, reads KAGVTQTPRYLIKTRGQQVTLSCSPISGHRSVSWYQQTPGQGLQFLFEYFSETQRNKGNFPGRFSGRQFSNSRSEMNVSTLELGDSALYLCASSTGQGMDTQYFGPGTRLTVL.

The rearrangement uses TRBV7-9 and TRBJ1-2, with D perhaps matching TRBD1 (6 bases). This CDR3 is built from 14 residues. The germline V gene encodes CDR1 SEHNR and CDR2 FQNEAQ (reference sequence). V shed 4 bases and J shed 6 bases, with 15 bases lying between them. This CDR3 reads CASSSLQGNNGYTF. DNA for the CDR3: TGTGCCAGCAGCTCGCTACAGGGAAATAATGGCTACACCTTC. The full variable domain, rest sourced from reference TRBV7-9 and TRBJ1-2, is DTGVSQNPRHKITKRGQNVTFRCDPISEHNRLYWYRQTLGQGPEFLTYFQNEAQLEKSRLLSDRFSAERPKGSFSTLEIQRTEQGDSAMYLCASSSLQGNNGYTFGSGTRLTVV.

The chain combines TRBV5-1 with TRBJ2-7, with 8 bases aligning to TRBD2. This CDR3 has 14 amino acids. The junction had 2 bases not matched to a gene; V was cut back by 0 bases and J by 3 bases. CDR1 SGHRS and CDR2 YFSETQ come from the germline V gene. The CDR3 loop is CASSLALADYEQYF. The CDR3 DNA follows: TGCGCCAGCAGCTTGGCACTAGCGGACTACGAGCAGTACTTC.

The CDR3 is CASSIDLGGLNTEAFF. CDR3 nucleotide sequence: TGTGCCAGTAGTATAGATTTGGGCGGACTGAACACTGAAGCTTTCTTT. The chain carries TRBV19 and TRBJ1-1, with no clear D. This CDR3 has 16 residues. The germline gives CDR1 LNHDA, CDR2 SQIVND (reference sequence). V dropped 0 bases and J dropped 0 bases, with 11 bases sitting between them.

The sample holds one count of this clone. The V gene is TRBV7-2, the J gene TRBJ2-3; perhaps TRBD2 as D (7 bases). V was shortened by 2 bases and J by 5 bases, with 17 bases between the two germline ends. The CDR3 loop spans 16 amino acids. Germline CDR1 is SGHTA and CDR2 is FQGNSA. CDR3 sequence: CASSLMYGGGRDTQYF. The CDR3 nucleotides read TGTGCCAGCAGCTTAATGTATGGGGGGGGCAGAGATACGCAGTATTTT.

The chain combines TRBV11-2 with TRBJ2-1; 10 bases are a match to TRBD2. With V trimmed by 1 base and J by 7 bases, 7 bases remained unmatched. Germline V gives CDR1 SGHAT, CDR2 FQNNGV. The length of the CDR3 is 16 residues. The DNA of the CDR3 is TGTGCCAGCAGCTTAGTAGCTAGCGGGAGTATAAATGAGCAGTTCTTC. As protein: CASSLVASGSINEQFF.

The rearrangement uses TRBV5-4 and TRBJ2-5; either TRBD1 or TRBD2 may fit D (5 bases each). CDR1 and CDR2 (germline): SGHNT, YYREEE (reference sequence). V was pared by 0 bases and J by 2 bases, with 11 bases between. The CDR3 is made up of 15 amino acids. The CDR3 is CASSLVPGPQETQYF. The DNA for the CDR3 is TGTGCCAGCAGCTTGGTTCCGGGACCACAAGAGACCCAGTACTTC.

V gene TRBV4-1 combines with J gene TRBJ2-1; TRBD2 agrees at 11 bases. The V segment lost 2 bases and the J segment 9 bases; nucleotides outside the gene matches: 12. The CDR3 consists of 17 residues. CDR1 and CDR2 (germline): MGHRA, YSYEKL. The CDR3 here is CASSQPHVAGGLSEQFF. CDR3 DNA: TGCGCCAGCAGCCAACCCCACGTAGCGGGAGGGTTGAGTGAGCAGTTCTTC.

V is TRBV21-1 and J is TRBJ2-7; the table's D gene call, TRBD2, was not cross checked with the DNA. TRBV21-1 is assigned pseudogene status. The CDR3 totals 15 residues. The CDR3 protein is CASSKYLVISHEQYV. CDR3 DNA sequence: TGTGCCAGCAGCAAATATCTAGTCATATCCCACGAGCAGTACGTC.

The chain recombines TRBV5-6 with TRBJ1-3; the D is unclear. The CDR3 loop spans 18 amino acids. Germline CDR1 and CDR2: SGHDT and YYEEEE. V was trimmed by 1 base and J by 4 bases, leaving 21 bases between them. Here the CDR3 reads CASSLYSPGGGSGNTIYF. The CDR3 coding sequence is TGTGCCAGCAGCTTGTATTCCCCCGGAGGCGGGTCAGGAAACACCATATATTTT. Full variable domain (outside the CDR3, taken from reference TRBV5-6 and TRBJ1-3): DAGVTQSPTHLIKTRGQQVTLRCSPKSGHDTVSWYQQALGQGPQFIFQYYEEEERQRGNFPDRFSGHQFPNYSSELNVNALLLGDSALYLCASSLYSPGGGSGNTIYFGEGSWLTVV.

This clone was seen more than once but under ten times. The genes are TRBV19 and TRBJ2-4, with D unclear. V was clipped by 5 bases and J by 10 bases, with 18 bases between them. CDR3 length: 14 residues. Germline-derived CDR1 and CDR2 are LNHDA and SQIVND (reference sequence). The CDR3 bases are TGTGCCAGTAGTGGTGGAGATGGCTTAAGGATTCAGTACTTC. Amino acids: CASSGGDGLRIQYF.

The chain couples TRBV29-1 to TRBJ1-2; 8 bases match TRBD1. V lost 1 base and J lost 5; bases outside the gene matches: 6. Germline V CDR1 and CDR2: SQVTM, ANQGSEA. The CDR3 sequence is 14 residues long. The CDR3 here is CSVEGGQGWYGYTF. The CDR3 DNA sequence: TGCAGCGTTGAAGGCGGACAGGGTTGGTATGGCTACACCTTC.

This chain uses TRBV7-2 with TRBJ2-1; D remains unclear. Germline V CDR1 and CDR2: SGHTA, FQGNSA. This CDR3 region has 13 residues. V was shortened by 1 base and J by 7 bases, with 8 bases between the two germline ends. As DNA, the CDR3 is TGTGCCAGCAGCTTAGTCAGCGAGAATGAGCAGTTCTTC. It encodes CASSLVSENEQFF. Variable domain in full (rest from reference TRBV7-2 and TRBJ2-1): GAGVSQSPSNKVTEKGKDVELRCDPISGHTALYWYRQSLGQGLEFLIYFQGNSAPDKSGLPSDRFSAERTGGSVSTLTIQRTQQEDSAVYLCASSLVSENEQFFGPGTRLTVL.

CDR3: CASTVSGEADTQYF. The CDR3 nucleotides read TGTGCCAGCACCGTTAGCGGGGAGGCAGATACGCAGTATTTT. The chain joins TRBV6-5 to TRBJ2-3, with 8 bases aligning to TRBD2. The germline gives CDR1 MNHEY, CDR2 SVGAGI. V lost 7 bases, J lost 4 bases, and 7 bases stayed unmatched. The length of the CDR3 is 14 residues.

This chain uses TRBV10-2 with TRBJ2-3, with 9 bases fitting TRBD2. The CDR3 consists of 16 residues. Germline values: CDR1 WSHSY, CDR2 SAAADI. J gave up 5 bases and V 2 bases, and 8 bases lay outside the gene matches. This chain's CDR3 is CASSETLAGQRDTQYF. DNA for the CDR3: TGCGCCAGCAGTGAGACCCTAGCGGGGCAGAGAGATACGCAGTATTTT.

The count of this clone is one. The chain is built from TRBV2 and TRBJ2-6; 8 bases align to TRBD2. Trimming removed 0 bases from V and 0 bases from J; junction bases left unmatched: 10. CDR1 is SNHLY, CDR2 FYNNEI, per germline. CDR3 length equals 20 residues. DNA for the CDR3: TGTGCCAGCAGTGAAGCGGACACTAGCGGACTAATCTCTGGGGCCAACGTCCTGACTTTC. Encoded protein: CASSEADTSGLISGANVLTF.

The chain uses TRBV9 and TRBJ2-3, with D uncertain. Germline loops: CDR1 SGDLS, CDR2 YYNGEE. Between the trimmed V and J ends, which lost 3 bases and 2 bases, there was a span of 10 bases. CDR3 length: 14 residues. CDR3 loop: CASSAGSHTDTQYF. CDR3 DNA sequence: TGTGCCAGCAGCGCAGGCAGCCACACAGATACGCAGTATTTT.

V gene TRBV19 combines with J gene TRBJ1-1; 9 bases fit TRBD1. With 7 bases clipped from V and 4 bases from J, the junction kept 4 bases outside the gene matches. Germline CDR1 reads LNHDA; CDR2 reads SQIVND (reference sequence). The length of the CDR3 is 13 residues. DNA of the CDR3: TGTGCCAGTACGACGACAGGGGGCACTGAAGCTTTCTTT. Translation gives CASTTTGGTEAFF.

This clone is judged large. The chain uses TRBV19 and TRBJ2-6, with TRBD2 as a possible D gene (6 bases). This CDR3 is built from 17 residues. Trimming stripped 7 bases from V and 1 base from J, with 17 bases between. Germline V CDR1 and CDR2: LNHDA, SQIVND (reference sequence). The CDR3 loop reads CASTPGPGGSGANVLTF. CDR3 in DNA: TGTGCCAGTACCCCGGGACCAGGAGGGTCTGGGGCCAACGTCCTGACTTTC.

The sample holds a few counts of this clone. The V call is TRBV5-6, the J call TRBJ2-7; D remains unclear. The CDR3 spans 12 residues. Germline V gene lookup returns CDR1 SGHDT and CDR2 YYEEEE. V was clipped by 3 bases and J by 7 bases, with 11 bases between them. CDR3 coding DNA: TGTGCCAGCAGCTCGCCTCATTTTGAGCAGTACTTC. Residues: CASSSPHFEQYF.

The chain is built from TRBV19 and TRBJ1-2; D unresolved. The germline gives CDR1 LNHDA, CDR2 SQIVND (reference sequence). CDR3 size: 14 residues. V gave up 8 bases and J gave up 0 bases, with 13 bases separating them. In DNA, the CDR3 is TGTGCCAGTGCTTTTAAGAACGCTAACTATGGCTACACCTTC. It yields the protein CASAFKNANYGYTF.

This clone was seen only a few times. V usage is TRBV6-1 and J usage is TRBJ2-6; 8 bases map to TRBD2. Trimming cost V 2 bases and J 0 bases; bases outside gene matches: 6. The CDR3 covers 18 residues. Germline CDR1 is MNHNS and CDR2 is SASEGT. The CDR3 loop is CASSESSGPLSGANVLTF. CDR3 DNA sequence: TGTGCCAGCAGTGAATCTAGCGGGCCCCTCTCTGGGGCCAACGTCCTGACTTTC.

The J gene is TRBJ1-1, the V gene TRBV21-1; the table's D gene call, TRBD1, was not cross checked with the DNA. TRBV21-1 is recorded as a pseudogene. The CDR3 runs 16 residues. CDR3 sequence: CASSKRKHPLNTEAFF. CDR3 DNA sequence: TGTGCCAGCAGCAAACGAAAACATCCCCTGAACACTGAAGCTTTCTTT.

The rearrangement uses TRBV5-4 and TRBJ1-2, with D possibly being TRBD1 (6 bases). The CDR3 totals 15 residues. CDR1 and CDR2 from the germline V gene are SGHNT and YYREEE (reference sequence). V lost 0 bases and J 10 bases, leaving 19 bases between the germline ends. CDR3 coding DNA: TGTGCCAGCAGCTTGGCAATATCAGGGGTTCTGGACTACACCTTC. This translates into CASSLAISGVLDYTF.

The chain combines TRBV28 with TRBJ1-5; 7 bases map to TRBD1. CDR3 size: 14 residues. Losses at the gene ends were 4 bases for V and 9 bases for J; bases not matched to a gene: 9. Germline lookup yields CDR1 MDHEN and CDR2 SYDVKM. The CDR3 region has the DNA TGTGCCAGCAGTTCACCAGGGGGGGGCGCGCCCCAGCATTTT. Translation: CASSSPGGGAPQHF.

This chain connects TRBV15 to TRBJ1-3; 7 nucleotides align to TRBD1. V was pared by 6 bases and J by 0 bases, with 5 bases of the junction left unmatched. The CDR3 totals 15 residues. Germline V gene lookup returns CDR1 LNHNV and CDR2 YYDKDF (reference sequence). This CDR3 is CATRSGTVSGNTIYF. DNA for the CDR3: TGTGCCACCAGATCCGGGACAGTCTCTGGAAACACCATATATTTT. The whole variable domain, filled in from reference TRBV15 and TRBJ1-3, reads DAMVIQNPRYQVTQFGKPVTLSCSQTLNHNVMYWYQQKSSQAPKLLFHYYDKDFNNEADTPDNFQSRRPNTSFCFLDIRSPGLGDTAMYLCATRSGTVSGNTIYFGEGSWLTVV.

This chain connects TRBV30 to TRBJ1-4, with TRBD1 matching over 9 bases. Germline V gene data show CDR1 as GTSNPN and CDR2 as SVGIG (reference sequence). This CDR3 is built from 13 residues. V shed 6 bases and J 5 bases; nucleotides not matched to a gene: 4. The CDR3 sequence: CACQGQGNEKLFF. In nucleotides, the CDR3 is TGTGCCTGTCAGGGACAGGGAAATGAAAAACTGTTTTTT.

This chain uses TRBV4-1 with TRBJ2-1; 15 bases fit TRBD2. Germline values: CDR1 MGHRA, CDR2 YSYEKL. The CDR3 contains 19 residues. Unmatched junction bases numbered 6, after V lost 3 bases and J lost 0 bases. The CDR3 sequence is CASSQAGTSGRLSYNEQFF. The CDR3 nucleotides are TGCGCCAGCAGCCAGGCCGGGACTAGCGGGAGGCTCTCCTACAATGAGCAGTTCTTC.

V and J are TRBV7-2 and TRBJ2-7; a possible D gene is TRBD1 (5 bases). With 2 bases removed from V and 1 base from J, the gap between germline ends came to 12 bases. Germline-derived CDR1 and CDR2 are SGHTA and FQGNSA. This CDR3 is 15 amino acids long. The CDR3: CASSLIKGISYEQYF. CDR3 DNA sequence: TGTGCCAGCAGCTTAATCAAGGGGATTTCCTACGAGCAGTACTTC.

Comments on this clone: Sequence at one end of the junction differs from germline and may be a read error. The rearrangement links TRBV30 to TRBJ2-1; maybe TRBD2 (6 bases). Germline lookup yields CDR1 GTSNPN and CDR2 SVGIG (reference sequence). CDR3 length: 12 residues. CDR3 nucleotides: TGTGCCTGGACTGGGGACTCCTTTCACCATATCTTC. It codes for CAWTGDSFHHIF.